This T cell receptor beta chain was identified during a study of shared clonotypes between healthy human individuals. V was trimmed by 8 bases and J by 9 bases, leaving 19 bases between them. CDR1 is MDHEN and CDR2 is SYDVKM in the germline V gene. This CDR3 is built from 13 residues. Generated by immunoSEQ multiplex PCR, the TCRdb table keeps only in-frame clones and is missing some. Among some 2.3 million clones listed, 93% were seen once. Sample: naive CD4+ T cells from PBMCs. Subset denoted: CD45RA+ positively selected. The chain links TRBV28 to TRBJ1-2, with a possible D match to TRBD1 (6 bases). The sequence was obtained from a man between 18 and 35 years old in good health. Some clones in this sample may be carry-over from other donors' samples. The CDR3 DNA reads TGTGCCAGCCTAAACAGGGATGGCGTGAGCTACACCTTC. Translated, it gives CASLNRDGVSYTF.